The clone carrying this T cell receptor (beta chain) was picked up one time. Assay: immunoSEQ multiplex PCR; the TCRdb copy retains only in-frame clones and omits some. This table has about 240,000 clones, roughly 84% appearing once. The data belong to a study of Tregs in tolerant kidney transplant recipients. Per germline, CDR1 SGHVS and CDR2 FQNEAQ. Trimming removed 5 bases from V and 1 base from J; junction bases left unmatched: 7. The length of the CDR3 is 15 residues. Sequencing input: CD4+ T cells from blood. The gene calls are TRBV7-8 and TRBJ1-1, with TRBD1 matching over 7 bases. This TCR was recovered from a human donor in good health. This CDR3 reads CASSRDSAENTEAFF. In nucleotides, the CDR3 is TGTGCCAGCAGCCGGGACAGCGCGGAGAACACTGAAGCTTTCTTT.